One and the same sample provided the 27 T cell receptor beta chains below, sequenced in a study of glioma-infiltrating T cells. TCR alpha and beta CDR3 regions were amplified from RNA using iRepertoire nested multiplex PCR. TCRdb re-called the multiplex PCR reads with MiXCR, one entry per CDR3 protein. The sample yields some 90,000 distinct CDR3 sequences, approximately 40% seen once. The material sequenced was glioma tissue, nonneoplastic brain tissue, or PBMCs (not recorded which). The receptors were sampled from a human donor with low-grade glioma or glioblastoma, undergoing nonglioma brain surgery, or in good health (not recorded which).

This clonotype was found many times. CDR3 region: CASSPGLAGVRDTQYF. In DNA form, the CDR3 reads TGTGCCAGCAGCCCGGGACTAGCGGGAGTAAGGGATACGCAGTATTTT. V and J are TRBV6-2 or TRBV6-3 and TRBJ2-3; 14 positions agree with TRBD2. The V and J ends lost 6 bases and 6 bases, in that order; junction bases with no gene match: 8. The CDR3 totals 16 residues. Germline V lookup: CDR1 MNHEY, CDR2 SVGEGT.

Many counts were recorded for this clonotype. This sequence joins TRBV6-4 and TRBJ2-1; 9 bases agree with TRBD2. This CDR3 spans 15 amino acids. The V segment lost 5 bases and the J segment 4 bases; nucleotides outside the gene matches: 6. CDR1 is MRHNA and CDR2 is SNTAGT in the germline V gene. DNA of the CDR3: TGTGCCAGCAGTCCTGGACTAGCGAATTACAATGAGCAGTTCTTC. Amino acid sequence: CASSPGLANYNEQFF.

Ten or more counts support this clonotype. The genes are TRBV5-1 and TRBJ1-1; D may be TRBD1 (6 bases). Germline assignment: CDR1 SGHRS and CDR2 YFSETQ. V dropped 4 bases and J dropped 0 bases, with 13 bases sitting between them. This CDR3 is built from 15 residues. CDR3 in DNA: TGCGCCAGCAGCCCACAGGGACGGATGAACACTGAAGCTTTCTTT. This translates into CASSPQGRMNTEAFF.

At least ten counts were recorded for this clonotype. The genes are TRBV2 and TRBJ1-2; unclear D gene. The ends were cut back, 2 bases at V and 2 bases at J, with 6 bases in the middle. Germline V gives CDR1 SNHLY, CDR2 FYNNEI. The CDR3 loop spans 13 amino acids. CDR3 residues: CASSERENYGYTF. Here the CDR3 DNA reads TGTGCCAGCAGTGAAAGGGAGAACTATGGCTACACCTTC.

By share, this clonotype counts as medium-sized. The chain carries TRBV20-1 and TRBJ2-7, with 7 bases lining up with TRBD2. The germline CDR1 and CDR2 sequences are DFQATT and SNEGSKA (reference sequence). The CDR3 covers 12 residues. With V trimmed by 1 base and J by 3 bases, 0 bases remained unmatched. For the CDR3, the DNA is TGCAGTGCTAGAGGCGGGAGCTACGAGCAGTACTTC. It translates to CSARGGSYEQYF.

As regards this clonotype: It may be a read error: a sequence one base away is much more abundant. The rearrangement links TRBV5-1 to TRBJ2-7; D not certain. This CDR3 is built from 17 residues. V lost 1 base and J 4 bases, leaving 21 bases between the germline ends. CDR1 and CDR2 from the germline V gene are SGHRS and YFSETQ. The CDR3 spells CASSLWASTVPFYEQYF. The DNA for the CDR3 is TGCGCCAGCAGCTTGTGGGCCTCAACCGTGCCTTTTTACGAGCAGTACTTC.

With regard to this clonotype: A read error may produce the germline difference seen at one junction end. V usage is TRBV4-1 and J usage is TRBJ2-1; 9 nucleotides agree with TRBD2. The CDR3 consists of 16 residues. Germline assignment: CDR1 MGHRA and CDR2 YSYEKL. The CDR3 protein is CASSADSGSVYNKQFF. The CDR3 region has the DNA TGCGCCAGCAGCGCGGATAGCGGGAGCGTTTACAATAAGCAGTTCTTC.

The sample holds many counts of this clonotype. The rearrangement links TRBV5-4 to TRBJ2-5, with D possibly being TRBD1 (8 bases). V was cut by 4 bases and J by 5 bases, with 24 bases left in between. The CDR3 runs to 17 residues. Germline V gene lookup returns CDR1 SGHNT and CDR2 YYREEE (reference sequence). In nucleotides, the CDR3 is TGTGCCAGCAGCACAACCGGACAGGGAGGGACCCGCGAGACCCAGTACTTC. It translates to CASSTTGQGGTRETQYF.

This clonotype has ten or more counts. This chain connects TRBV29-1 to TRBJ1-5; the D gene is possibly TRBD1 (6 bases). The CDR3 loop spans 14 amino acids. Germline CDR1 SQVTM, CDR2 ANQGSEA. V shed 7 bases and J shed 0 bases, with 13 bases lying between them. CDR3 coding DNA: TGCAGCGCTGTGACAGGAATTAGCAATCAGCCCCAGCATTTT. Its protein product is CSAVTGISNQPQHF.

This clonotype was recorded many times. The chain joins TRBV14 to TRBJ2-7; perhaps D is TRBD1 or TRBD2 (5 bases each). The germline V gene has CDR1 SGHDN and CDR2 FVKESK. V lost 1 base and J 3 bases, leaving 13 bases between the germline ends. CDR3 size: 15 residues. The CDR3 region is CASSQAGSRFYEQYF. The CDR3 DNA sequence: TGTGCCAGCAGCCAAGCAGGGAGCCGATTCTACGAGCAGTACTTC.

The chain joins TRBV6-6 to TRBJ2-5, with 8 positions matching TRBD2. The V segment lost 5 bases and the J segment 3 bases; nucleotides outside the gene matches: 8. The germline V gene has CDR1 MNHNY and CDR2 SVGAGI (reference sequence). This CDR3 spans 15 amino acids. The CDR3 loop is CASSVRTSRKETQYF. In nucleotides, the CDR3 is TGTGCCAGCAGTGTCCGGACTAGCAGAAAAGAGACCCAGTACTTC.

This clonotype was recorded at least ten times. A read error may produce the germline difference seen at one junction end. V and J are TRBV7-6 and TRBJ1-3, with D tentatively TRBD1 (5 bases). In germline, CDR1 is SGHVS, CDR2 FNYEAQ. This CDR3 region has 16 residues. Here the CDR3 reads CASSLAGPNSGNTIYF. DNA of the CDR3: TGTGCCAGCAGCCTAGCAGGGCCGAACTCTGGAAACACCATATATTTT.

This clonotype was detected many times. The J gene is TRBJ2-5, the V gene TRBV12-3 or TRBV12-4; D is undetermined. The length of the CDR3 is 13 residues. V was trimmed by 3 bases and J by 0 bases, leaving 5 bases between them. CDR3 nucleotides: TGTGCCAGCAGTTTTGCCCACCAAGAGACCCAGTACTTC. As protein: CASSFAHQETQYF.

This clonotype has more than one count but fewer than ten. The chain employs TRBV5-4 and TRBJ2-1; 7 bases map to TRBD2. V shed 0 bases and J 5 bases; nucleotides not matched to a gene: 8. This CDR3 region has 16 residues. Germline lookup yields CDR1 SGHNT and CDR2 YYREEE (reference sequence). The CDR3 is CASSLGGGEGHNEQFF. The CDR3 DNA is TGTGCCAGCAGCTTGGGGGGGGGGGAGGGCCACAATGAGCAGTTCTTC.

This clonotype was detected many times. The CDR3 loop reads CSVENPLTKEQYF. In DNA, the CDR3 is TGCAGCGTTGAAAACCCCCTCACAAAAGAGCAGTACTTC. This rearrangement joins TRBV29-1 to TRBJ2-7; no clear D. Germline values: CDR1 SQVTM, CDR2 ANQGSEA. This CDR3 is 13 amino acids long. V shed 2 bases and J shed 7 bases, with 15 bases lying between them.

At least ten counts were recorded for this clonotype. The chain combines TRBV5-4 with TRBJ1-2; D possibly corresponds to TRBD1 (6 bases). V was pared by 5 bases and J by 8 bases, with 25 bases between. Germline-derived CDR1 and CDR2 are SGHNT and YYREEE (reference sequence). The CDR3 totals 16 residues. CDR3 amino acids: CASSTIFPDGGQGYTF. As DNA, the CDR3 is TGTGCCAGCAGTACAATTTTTCCGGACGGGGGGCAAGGCTACACCTTC.

This clonotype was observed a handful of times. The V gene is TRBV5-6, the J gene TRBJ2-5, with D maybe TRBD1 (6 bases). Per germline, CDR1 SGHDT and CDR2 YYEEEE. This CDR3 is built from 16 residues. Trimming cost V 3 bases and J 2 bases, with 17 bases left between them. Written as DNA, the CDR3 is TGTGCCAGCAGCTCCCGATCACAGGGTTGGCAAGAGACCCAGTACTTC. Its translation is CASSSRSQGWQETQYF.

To note about this clonotype: Possible read error: a much larger clone is one base away. V and J are TRBV20-1 and TRBJ2-6; 10 nucleotides match TRBD1. Germline V lookup: CDR1 DFQATT, CDR2 SNEGSKA (reference sequence). This CDR3 region has 17 residues. CDR3 bases: TGCAGTGCTAGAAGGGGGACAGGGGCTTCTGGGGCCAGCGTCCTGACTTTC. Residues: CSARRGTGASGASVLTF.

The rearrangement links TRBV29-1 to TRBJ2-5; 11 bases line up with TRBD2. The J segment lost 2 bases and the V segment lost 7 bases, leaving 18 bases of the junction unmatched. This CDR3 spans 18 amino acids. CDR1 is SQVTM, CDR2 ANQGSEA, per germline. The CDR3 DNA reads TGCAGCGATAGACATGGGACTAGCGGAGAGAGCCAACAAGAGACCCAGTACTTC. Amino acid sequence: CSDRHGTSGESQQETQYF. The variable domain in full, with the rest retrieved from reference TRBV29-1 and TRBJ2-5, is SAVISQKPSRDICQRGTSLTIQCQVDSQVTMMFWYRQQPGQSLTLIATANQGSEATYESGFVIDKFPISRPNLTFSTLTVSNMSPEDSSIYLCSDRHGTSGESQQETQYFGPGTRLLVL.

The rearrangement links TRBV15 to TRBJ2-1, with 8 bases aligning to TRBD2. This CDR3 has 16 residues. V trimming: 4 bases; J trimming: 6 bases; junction bases outside the gene matches: 11. CDR1 and CDR2 from the germline V gene are LNHNV and YYDKDF (reference sequence). CDR3 sequence: CATSNEAGLGFNEQFF. CDR3 nucleotides: TGTGCCACCAGCAACGAAGCGGGACTAGGCTTCAATGAGCAGTTCTTC.

This clonotype showed up many times. This chain connects TRBV29-1 to TRBJ2-7; D is undetermined. The CDR3 is 12 residues long. Germline V gives CDR1 SQVTM, CDR2 ANQGSEA. Trimming removed 7 bases at V and 0 bases at J, with 10 bases between. CDR3 in DNA: TGCAGCGCCTTAACCTCCTCCTACGAGCAGTACTTC. Translation: CSALTSSYEQYF.

This clonotype has ten or more counts. The chain recombines TRBV19 with TRBJ1-2; tentative D call: TRBD1 (6 bases). The germline CDR1 and CDR2 sequences are LNHDA and SQIVND (reference sequence). There are 14 residues in the CDR3. With 5 bases removed from V and 5 bases from J, the gap between germline ends came to 15 bases. The CDR3 bases are TGTGCCAGTAGTCCCCCGGGGGCTCGGTATGGCTACACCTTC. Translated: CASSPPGARYGYTF.

Concerning this clonotype itself: One end of the junction fails to match germline, which may point to a read error. CDR3 loop: CAGSFDRVNRYSNQPQDF. The CDR3 coding sequence is TGTGCCGGCAGCTTTGACAGGGTCAACAGATATAGCAATCAGCCCCAGGATTTT. The chain carries TRBV7-2 and TRBJ1-5, with 7 bases matching TRBD1. Germline V CDR1 and CDR2: SGHTA, FQGNSA. CDR3 length: 18 residues.

This clonotype was seen ten or more times. The rearrangement uses TRBV2 and TRBJ2-1; 10 bases match TRBD2. The length of the CDR3 is 15 residues. Unmatched junction bases numbered 10, after V lost 6 bases and J lost 8 bases. The germline gives CDR1 SNHLY, CDR2 FYNNEI. CDR3 nucleotide sequence: TGTGCCAGCAGATACAGGACTAGCGGTATGGATGAGCAGTTCTTC. Translated, it gives CASRYRTSGMDEQFF.

The table lists this clonotype with a few counts. The rearrangement joins TRBV29-1 to TRBJ1-1; perhaps TRBD1 as D (5 bases). CDR3 size: 13 residues. V dropped 1 base and J dropped 7 bases, with 13 bases sitting between them. The germline CDR1 and CDR2 sequences are SQVTM and ANQGSEA. The DNA for the CDR3 is TGCAGCGTTGAAGGGGTGGGACGGCTTGAAGCTTTCTTT. As protein: CSVEGVGRLEAFF.

V usage is TRBV15 and J usage is TRBJ2-1; 8 bases line up with TRBD2. The germline CDR1 and CDR2 sequences are LNHNV and YYDKDF (reference sequence). The CDR3 contains 14 residues. V shed 1 base and J 4 bases; nucleotides not matched to a gene: 0. This chain's CDR3 is CATSRAGGYNEQFF. Here the CDR3 DNA reads TGTGCCACCAGCAGAGCGGGAGGGTACAATGAGCAGTTCTTC. Using reference TRBV15 and TRBJ2-1 for the parts outside the CDR3, the full variable domain is DAMVIQNPRYQVTQFGKPVTLSCSQTLNHNVMYWYQQKSSQAPKLLFHYYDKDFNNEADTPDNFQSRRPNTSFCFLDIRSPGLGDTAMYLCATSRAGGYNEQFFGPGTRLTVL.

The chain joins TRBV6-2 or TRBV6-3 to TRBJ2-3, with 12 bases fitting TRBD2. CDR3 length equals 15 residues. Germline lookup yields CDR1 MNHEY and CDR2 SVGEGT. Trimming at V came to 10 bases and at J to 3 bases, leaving 8 bases not matched to a gene. The CDR3: CAITGTSGGTDTQYF. The CDR3, as DNA: TGTGCCATAACCGGAACTAGCGGGGGGACAGATACGCAGTATTTT.